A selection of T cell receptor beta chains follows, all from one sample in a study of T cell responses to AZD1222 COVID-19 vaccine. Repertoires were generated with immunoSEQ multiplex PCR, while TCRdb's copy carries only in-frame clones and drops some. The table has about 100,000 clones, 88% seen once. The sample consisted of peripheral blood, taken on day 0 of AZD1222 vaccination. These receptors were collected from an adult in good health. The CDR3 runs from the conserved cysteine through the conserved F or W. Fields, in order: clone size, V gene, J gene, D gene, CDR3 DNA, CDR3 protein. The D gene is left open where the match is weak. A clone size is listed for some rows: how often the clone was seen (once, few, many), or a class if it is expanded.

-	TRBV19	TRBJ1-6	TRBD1	TGTGCCAGTAACTCCCTAGGGGGCGAAGGTTCACCCCTCCACTTT	CASNSLGGEGSPLHF
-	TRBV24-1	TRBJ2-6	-	TGTGCCACCAGTGAGGGGACTGGGGCCAACGTCCTGACTTTC	CATSEGTGANVLTF
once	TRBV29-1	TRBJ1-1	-	TGCAGCGTCGACCCGGGGGTTAACACTGAAGCTTTCTTT	CSVDPGVNTEAFF
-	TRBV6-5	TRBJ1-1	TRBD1	TGTGCCAGCAAAGTACAGGGGGAGCGAGCTGAAGCTTTCTTT	CASKVQGERAEAFF
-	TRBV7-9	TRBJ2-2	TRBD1	TGTGCCAGCAGCTCTGACAGGGTCGCCGGGGAGCTGTTTTTT	CASSSDRVAGELFF
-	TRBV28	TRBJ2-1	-	TGTGCCAGCAGTGCCTCTAGGACGCGGTTCTTC	CASSASRTRFF
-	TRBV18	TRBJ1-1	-	TGTGCCAGCTCACCACCGGGACACACCGACACTGAAGCTTTCTTT	CASSPPGHTDTEAFF
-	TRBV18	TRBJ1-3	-	TGTGCCAGCTCACCACCCAGAAATTCTGGAAACACCATATATTTT	CASSPPRNSGNTIYF
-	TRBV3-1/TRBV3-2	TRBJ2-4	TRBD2	TGTGCCAGCAGCCCCGGGGCTAGCGGGGCCCAGTACTTC	CASSPGASGAQYF
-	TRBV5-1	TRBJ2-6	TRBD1	TGCGCCAGCAGAATCCGGGACAGGGTTACGGGGGCCAACGTCCTGACTTTC	CASRIRDRVTGANVLTF
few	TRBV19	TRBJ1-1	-	TGTGCCAGTAGTTTTGGCGGTACGGGGACTGAAGCTTTCTTT	CASSFGGTGTEAFF
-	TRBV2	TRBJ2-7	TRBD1	TGTGCCAGCAGTGATGAACAGGGGGCCTACGAGCAGTACTTC	CASSDEQGAYEQYF
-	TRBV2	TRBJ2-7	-	TGTGCCAGCAGTGTATTGGAGGGACTTTACTCCTACGAGCAGTACTTC	CASSVLEGLYSYEQYF
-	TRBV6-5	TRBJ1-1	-	TGTGCCAGCAGTTACGGCCAGAACACTGAAGCTTTCTTT	CASSYGQNTEAFF
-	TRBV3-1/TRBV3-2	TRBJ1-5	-	TGTGCCAGCAGCCAAGAAGGGAATCAGCCCCAGCATTTT	CASSQEGNQPQHF
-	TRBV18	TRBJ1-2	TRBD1	TGTGCCAGCTCACCACAGCCGGGACAGGGGTCTGAAGGCTACACCTTC	CASSPQPGQGSEGYTF
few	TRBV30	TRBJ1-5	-	TGTGCCTGGAGGAGGGGAAACAATCAGCCCCAGCATTTT	CAWRRGNNQPQHF
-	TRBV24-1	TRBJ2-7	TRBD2	TGTGCCACCAGTGACGGGGGGACCTACGAGCAGTACTTC	CATSDGGTYEQYF
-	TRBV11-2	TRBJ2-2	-	TGTGCCAGCCAGCTTAGCATTAGGCAGTCCGGGGAGCTGTTTTTT	CASQLSIRQSGELFF